This TCR beta chain was profiled in a study of blood T cell repertoires in COVID-19. Recovered status in Cohort 3 required two negative PCRs, clearance, or symptom resolution. In the original processing: How many nucleated cells were present was estimated from reference gene primer amplification. The table came from immunoSEQ multiplex PCR; TCRdb's copy has only in-frame clones and leaves some out. V and J calls and clone size are as listed in that table; D and trimming were resolved from the DNA. Among approximately 290,000 clones, 80% to 90% were seen once, and the ten largest hold roughly 4.3%. CDR1 is SEHNR and CDR2 is FQNEAQ in the germline V gene (reference sequence). The CDR3 is made up of 15 amino acids. The V and J ends lost 5 bases and 3 bases respectively, with 16 bases between them.

Sequencing was performed on PBMCs or T cells enriched from blood (not recorded which). The V gene is TRBV7-9, the J gene TRBJ1-1; the D gene is possibly TRBD1 (6 bases). The sequence was obtained from a woman aged 25 to 39 who had recovered from COVID-19. The CDR3 is CASSVGAGVYTEAFF. The CDR3 bases are TGTGCCAGCAGCGTGGGGGCGGGAGTCTACACTGAAGCTTTCTTT. The full variable domain, rest sourced from reference TRBV7-9 and TRBJ1-1, is DTGVSQNPRHKITKRGQNVTFRCDPISEHNRLYWYRQTLGQGPEFLTYFQNEAQLEKSRLLSDRFSAERPKGSFSTLEIQRTEQGDSAMYLCASSVGAGVYTEAFFGQGTRLTVV.